Sequencing of this TCR beta chain was carried out in a study of control samples from healthy donors and cancer patients. Clones were sequenced by immunoSEQ multiplex PCR, and TCRdb holds only the in-frame ones, with some missing. The sample records around 82,000 clones, about 90% being singletons. The receptor's source is a man aged 45 to 65 in good health. The specimen sequenced was blood.

CDR3 nucleotide sequence: TGTGCCAGCAGCTTAGGAGTTCGACAGAGTTATGAAAAACTGTTTTTT. Its translation is CASSLGVRQSYEKLFF. J is TRBJ1-4 and V is TRBV5-6; weak D call: TRBD1 (5 bases). Germline CDR1 and CDR2: SGHDT and YYEEEE. The germline V and J ends were trimmed by 2 bases and 6 bases, with 17 bases remaining between them. There are 16 residues in the CDR3.